The rows below give T cell receptor beta chains drawn from one sample of a study of OX40 agonist ivuxolimab in advanced cancers. Produced via immunoSEQ multiplex PCR; TCRdb's table is partial and in-frame only. Here the sample spans approximately 58,000 clones, 80% to 95% being singletons. The sequencing used CD4+ or CD8+ T cells sorted from blood, collected in a trial of the OX40 agonist ivuxolimab. The origin of the receptors is an adult with an advanced solid tumor such as melanoma, head and neck, liver or kidney cancer. Both conserved end residues are part of each CDR3. Fields, in order: D gene, J gene, V gene, clone size, CDR3 DNA, CDR3 protein. A D gene is named only where the DNA matches it firmly. Only some rows state a clone size, as once, few, many or a class for expanded clones.

TRBD2	TRBJ2-7	TRBV7-2	once	TGTGCCAGCAGCTCGGGACTAGCGGGAGGGCCGAGTGAGCAGTACTTC	CASSSGLAGGPSEQYF
TRBD1	TRBJ2-7	TRBV10-3	NA	TGTGCCATCAGTGATAGGGACAGGGGGCCCGACGAGCAGTACTTC	CAISDRDRGPDEQYF
NA	TRBJ1-5	TRBV5-1	NA	TGCGCCAGCCATGTGCCCTGGGGGAACAATCAGCCCCAGCATTTT	CASHVPWGNNQPQHF
NA	TRBJ2-7	TRBV7-9	NA	TGTGCCAGCAGTGGGGGGCGCGGGGGCTTAGTGGTCTACGAGCAGTACTTC	CASSGGRGGLVVYEQYF
NA	TRBJ1-1	TRBV7-9	NA	TGTGCCAGCAGCTTAGGTGACAGGCCGAACACTGAAGCTTTCTTT	CASSLGDRPNTEAFF
NA	TRBJ2-7	TRBV4-3	NA	TGCGCCAGCAGCCAAGAGAGACAGGAGGCGACTTACGAGCAGTACTTC	CASSQERQEATYEQYF
TRBD2	TRBJ2-2	TRBV27	once	TGTGCCAGCAGACTAGCGGGAGGATTCGGGGGAGCCGGGGAGCTGTTTTTT	CASRLAGGFGGAGELFF
NA	TRBJ2-2	TRBV7-6	NA	TGTGCCAGCAGCTTAGTCGGGGGGCTTCACACCGGGGAGCTGTTTTTT	CASSLVGGLHTGELFF
NA	TRBJ2-5	TRBV9	few	TGTGCCAGCAGCCCACGAGCGGACCAAGAGACCCAGTACTTC	CASSPRADQETQYF
NA	TRBJ1-2	TRBV10-1	NA	TGCGCCAGCAGTCCAGTGCAATCGCGAAAGACCTATGGCTACACCTTC	CASSPVQSRKTYGYTF
TRBD2	TRBJ2-1	TRBV4-1	once	TGCGCCAGCAGCCAAGATGGGACTAGGGCCGATGAGCAGTTCTTC	CASSQDGTRADEQFF
TRBD2	TRBJ2-1	TRBV23-1	NA	TGCGCCAGCAGTCTCCGACTAGCGGAGTCCTACAATGAGCAGTTCTTC	CASSLRLAESYNEQFF
TRBD1	TRBJ1-4	TRBV9	NA	TGTGCCAGCAGCGCGGGCAGGGGGATCACTAATGAAAAACTGTTTTTT	CASSAGRGITNEKLFF
TRBD1	TRBJ2-2	TRBV6-6	NA	TGTGCCAGCAGTCGGACAGGGATCGGGGAGCTGTTTTTT	CASSRTGIGELFF
TRBD2	TRBJ2-7	TRBV5-1	NA	TGCGCCAGCAGCTTGGGGACTAGCGGGCCCTACGAGCAGTACTTC	CASSLGTSGPYEQYF
NA	TRBJ2-5	TRBV11-3	NA	TGTGCCAGCAGCTTAGTCCAGCAAGAGACCCAGTACTTC	CASSLVQQETQYF
TRBD2	TRBJ2-7	TRBV27	NA	TGTGCCAGCAGTTTAGTAGCGGGCGCCTACGAGCAGTACTTC	CASSLVAGAYEQYF
TRBD2	TRBJ2-5	TRBV7-7	NA	TGTGCCAGCAGCCCCGAGCGGGAGGTTTGGGAGACCCAGTACTTC	CASSPEREVWETQYF
TRBD1	TRBJ2-5	TRBV6-5	NA	TGTGCCAGCAGGCTACAGGGGTCGGGAGAGACCCAGTACTTC	CASRLQGSGETQYF
TRBD2	TRBJ2-1	TRBV7-6	NA	TGTGCCAGCAGCTTAGGCGGGCTAGCGGGAGATGTATCCTACAATGAGCAGTTCTTC	CASSLGGLAGDVSYNEQFF
TRBD1	TRBJ2-7	TRBV10-1	once	TGCGCCGGCCGGGACAGGGGAACGAGCTCCTACGAGCAGTACTTC	CAGRDRGTSSYEQYF
TRBD2	TRBJ2-7	TRBV15	NA	TGTGCCACCAGCCACGAAATCACTAGCGGGAGTTACGAGCAGTACTTC	CATSHEITSGSYEQYF
TRBD1	TRBJ1-2	TRBV27	few	TGTGCCAGCAGCCGGACAGGGAGTGGTGGCTACACCTTC	CASSRTGSGGYTF
NA	TRBJ2-2	TRBV9	once	TGTGCCAGCAGCGTTACCAGACAGTACACCGGGGAGCTGTTTTTT	CASSVTRQYTGELFF
NA	TRBJ1-3	TRBV9	NA	TGTGCCAGCAGCCCCACGGCAAGCTCTGGAAACACCATATATTTT	CASSPTASSGNTIYF
NA	TRBJ2-3	TRBV11-3	NA	TGTGCCAGCAGCTTAGCTCGGGGAGATACGCAGTATTTT	CASSLARGDTQYF
NA	TRBJ1-5	TRBV6-5	once	TGTGCCAGCAGTTATGACAGAAACAATCAGCCCCAGCATTTT	CASSYDRNNQPQHF
NA	TRBJ1-6	TRBV19	NA	TGTGCCAGTAGTACAGGATCGGCAGGGTCACCCCTCCACTTT	CASSTGSAGSPLHF
TRBD2	TRBJ2-2	TRBV10-1	few	TGCGCCAGCAGTGAGCTAAGGACTAGCGTCGGCGGGGAGCTGTTTTTT	CASSELRTSVGGELFF
NA	TRBJ2-5	TRBV20-1	NA	TGCAGTGCTAGCGGGAAAGAGACCCAGTACTTC	CSASGKETQYF
NA	TRBJ1-4	TRBV5-1	NA	TGCGCCAGCAGCTTGGAGGGGACGGCTAATGAAAAACTGTTTTTT	CASSLEGTANEKLFF
NA	TRBJ2-7	TRBV7-2	NA	TGTGCCAGCAGCTCGGGGTTGGGGGAGCAGTACTTC	CASSSGLGEQYF
NA	TRBJ2-1	TRBV19	NA	TGTGCCAGTAGTACACGGACAGTTTCGAGGGAGCAGTTCTTC	CASSTRTVSREQFF
TRBD1	TRBJ2-7	TRBV6-5	NA	TGTGCCAGCAGCCTCTCCGGGACAGGGATCGACGAGCAGTACTTC	CASSLSGTGIDEQYF
NA	TRBJ2-1	TRBV21-1	few	TGTGCCAGCAGCAAAGGGACGGGACTAGCTCCCAATGAGCAGTTCTTC	CASSKGTGLAPNEQFF
NA	TRBJ1-4	TRBV6-5	NA	TGTGCCAGCAGTGAAATAAGACAGGCCAAAAGTAATTTT	CASSEIRQAKSNF
TRBD2	TRBJ2-1	TRBV19	NA	TGTGCCAGTACTTTCGACGGGGCTAGCGGGAACCCCGGGGAGCAGTTCTTC	CASTFDGASGNPGEQFF
TRBD2	TRBJ2-4	TRBV28	NA	TGTGCCAGCAGTGGGCGGCGGGGGAGGGTTTCCAAAAACATTCAGTACTTC	CASSGRRGRVSKNIQYF
TRBD1	TRBJ2-6	TRBV18	NA	TGTGCCAGCTCTCCGATATCGGGACAGAACTCTGGGGCCAACGTCCTGACTTTC	CASSPISGQNSGANVLTF
NA	TRBJ1-1	TRBV6-1	once	TGTGCCAGCAGTGTCGCAGGGGTAGGACTGGAAGCTTTCTTT	CASSVAGVGLEAFF
NA	TRBJ2-7	TRBV18	NA	TGTGCCAGCTCACCTGTCGGATGGGGGGGGCGCGAGCAGTACTTC	CASSPVGWGGREQYF
TRBD2	TRBJ2-3	TRBV5-1	NA	TGCGCCAGCAGCTATGCCCCGGGACTAGCGGGAGCACCGGGGGTCACAGATACGCAGTATTTT	CASSYAPGLAGAPGVTDTQYF
NA	TRBJ1-4	TRBV19	NA	TGTGCCAGTATTTCGCAGTTTAATGAAAAACTGTTTTTT	CASISQFNEKLFF
NA	TRBJ1-1	TRBV25-1	NA	TGTGCCAGCAGCGACGTAAGGGGGGCTGAAGCTTTCTTT	CASSDVRGAEAFF
TRBD1	TRBJ2-7	TRBV6-5	NA	TGTGCCAGCAGTTCGACAGGGGGTAACTACGAGCAGTACTTC	CASSSTGGNYEQYF
TRBD2	TRBJ2-5	TRBV5-1	NA	TGCGCCAGCCGTGCCTTCGGACTAGCGGGAGTCGGCGAATTACAAGAGACCCAGTACTTC	CASRAFGLAGVGELQETQYF
NA	TRBJ2-4	TRBV11-3	NA	TGTGCCAGCAGCCTACCTAGGTTC	CASSLPRF
NA	TRBJ2-3	TRBV5-1	NA	TGCGCCAGCAGCTTGGGGGCTTCCTTTGGAGATACGCAGTATTTT	CASSLGASFGDTQYF
TRBD1	TRBJ1-3	TRBV6-1	NA	TGTGCCAGCAGTGATGAGACAGGGGGTCGAAACACCATATATTTT	CASSDETGGRNTIYF
NA	TRBJ2-7	TRBV11-2	NA	TGTGCCAGCAGCAGACAAGGTTACGAGCAGTACTTC	CASSRQGYEQYF
NA	TRBJ2-1	TRBV19	NA	TGTGCCAGTAGTATCCCCGACAGAACCTACAATGAGCAGTTCTTC	CASSIPDRTYNEQFF
TRBD1	TRBJ1-2	TRBV10-3	NA	TGTGCCATCGGAGGGACAGAACATCGAGGCTACACCTTC	CAIGGTEHRGYTF